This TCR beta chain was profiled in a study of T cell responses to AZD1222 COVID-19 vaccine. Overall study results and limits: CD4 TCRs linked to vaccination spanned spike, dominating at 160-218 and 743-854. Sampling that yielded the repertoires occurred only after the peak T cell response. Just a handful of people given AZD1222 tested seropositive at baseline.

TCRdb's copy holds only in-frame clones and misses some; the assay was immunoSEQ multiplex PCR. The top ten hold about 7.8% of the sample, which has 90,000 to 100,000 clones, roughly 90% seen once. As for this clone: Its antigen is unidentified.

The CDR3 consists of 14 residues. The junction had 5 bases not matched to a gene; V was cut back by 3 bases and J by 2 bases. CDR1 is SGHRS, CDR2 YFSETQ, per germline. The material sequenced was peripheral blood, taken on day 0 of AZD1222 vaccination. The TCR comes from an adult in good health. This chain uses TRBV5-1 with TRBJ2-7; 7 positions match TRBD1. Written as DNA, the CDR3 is TGCGCCAGCAGCTCAACGGGACAGACCTACGAGCAGTACTTC. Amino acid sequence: CASSSTGQTYEQYF.